Sequencing of this T cell receptor beta chain was carried out in a study of CD8+ T cells in alopecia areata. Per germline, CDR1 SQVTM and CDR2 ANQGSEA. The V end was cut by 1 base, the J end by 7 bases, with 8 bases between. This CDR3 region has 12 residues. Following extraction, RNA underwent reverse transcription to cDNA, which served as the sequencing template. The protocol was immunoSEQ multiplex PCR, while the TCRdb copy is restricted to in-frame clones and leaves out a portion. The table includes about 180,000 clones, around three fifths detected once. From PBMCs, CD4+ and CD8+ T cells were sorted. This clone showed up just a few times.

The chain couples TRBV29-1 to TRBJ2-1; no firm D call. The sequence derives from a human donor with alopecia areata. The sample was CD4+ T cells sorted from blood, taken at week 0. The CDR3 DNA is TGCAGCGTTGAAGGATGGGGTAATGAGCAGTTCTTC. Residues: CSVEGWGNEQFF.